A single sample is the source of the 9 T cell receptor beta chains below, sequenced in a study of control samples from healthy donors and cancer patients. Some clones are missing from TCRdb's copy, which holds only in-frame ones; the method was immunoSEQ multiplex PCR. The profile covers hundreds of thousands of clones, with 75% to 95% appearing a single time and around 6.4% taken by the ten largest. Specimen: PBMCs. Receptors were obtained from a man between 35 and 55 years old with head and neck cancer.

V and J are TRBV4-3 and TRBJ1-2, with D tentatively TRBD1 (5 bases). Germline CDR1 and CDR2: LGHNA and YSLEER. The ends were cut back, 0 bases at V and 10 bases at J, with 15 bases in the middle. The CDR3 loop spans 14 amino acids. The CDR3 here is CASSQDGTSRDYTF. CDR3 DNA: TGCGCCAGCAGCCAAGATGGGACCTCTCGAGACTACACCTTC.

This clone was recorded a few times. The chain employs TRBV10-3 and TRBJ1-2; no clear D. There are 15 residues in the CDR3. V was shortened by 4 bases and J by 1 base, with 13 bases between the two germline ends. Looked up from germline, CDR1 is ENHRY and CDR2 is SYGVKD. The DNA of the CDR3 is TGTGCCATCAGTGTAGAGGGAGCGGATAACTATGGCTACACCTTC. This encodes CAISVEGADNYGYTF.

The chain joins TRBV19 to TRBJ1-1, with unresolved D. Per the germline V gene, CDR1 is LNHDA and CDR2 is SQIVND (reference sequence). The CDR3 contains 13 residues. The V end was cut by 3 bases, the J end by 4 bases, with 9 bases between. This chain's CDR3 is CASSIGPFTEAFF. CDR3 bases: TGTGCCAGTAGTATCGGCCCGTTCACTGAAGCTTTCTTT. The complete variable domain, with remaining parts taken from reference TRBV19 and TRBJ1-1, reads DGGITQSPKYLFRKEGQNVTLSCEQNLNHDAMYWYRQDPGQGLRLIYYSQIVNDFQKGDIAEGYSVSREKKESFPLTVTSAQKNPTAFYLCASSIGPFTEAFFGQGTRLTVV.

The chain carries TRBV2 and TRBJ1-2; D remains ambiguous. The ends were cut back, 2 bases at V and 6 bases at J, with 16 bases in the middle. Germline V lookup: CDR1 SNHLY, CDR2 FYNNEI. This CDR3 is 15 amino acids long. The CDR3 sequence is CASSEFNLYSNGYTF. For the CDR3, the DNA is TGTGCCAGCAGTGAATTTAACCTATATTCGAATGGCTACACCTTC.

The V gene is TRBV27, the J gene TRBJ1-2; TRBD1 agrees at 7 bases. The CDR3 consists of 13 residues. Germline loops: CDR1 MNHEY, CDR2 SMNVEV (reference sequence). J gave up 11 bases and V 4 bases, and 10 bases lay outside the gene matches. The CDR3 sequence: CASSSPSRGWYTF. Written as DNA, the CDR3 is TGTGCCAGCAGTTCGCCAAGCAGGGGGTGGTACACCTTC.

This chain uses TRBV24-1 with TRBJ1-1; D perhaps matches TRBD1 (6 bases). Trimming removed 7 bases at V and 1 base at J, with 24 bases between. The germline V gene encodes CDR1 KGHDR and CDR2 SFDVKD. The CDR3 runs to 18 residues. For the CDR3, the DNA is TGTGCCACCAGGGGCAGGGGAGTGCACTCCGCGGCGAACACTGAAGCTTTCTTT. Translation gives CATRGRGVHSAANTEAFF.

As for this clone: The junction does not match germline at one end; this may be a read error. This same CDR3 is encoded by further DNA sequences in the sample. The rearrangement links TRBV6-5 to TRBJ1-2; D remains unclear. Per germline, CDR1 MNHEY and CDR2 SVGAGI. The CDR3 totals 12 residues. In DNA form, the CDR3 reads TGTGCCAGCAGTTACTCAGGGATAGGCTACACTTTC. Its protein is CASSYSGIGYTF.

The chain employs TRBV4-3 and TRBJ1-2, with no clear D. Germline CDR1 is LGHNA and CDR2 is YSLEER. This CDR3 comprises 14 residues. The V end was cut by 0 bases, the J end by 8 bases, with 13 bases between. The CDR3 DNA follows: TGCGCCAGCAGCCAAGAAACCGGCCCTTCGGGCTACACCTTC. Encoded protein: CASSQETGPSGYTF.

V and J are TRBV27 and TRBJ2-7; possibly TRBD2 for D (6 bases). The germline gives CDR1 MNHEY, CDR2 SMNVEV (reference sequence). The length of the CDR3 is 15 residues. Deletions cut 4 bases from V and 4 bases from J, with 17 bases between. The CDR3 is CASSSWGESEYEQYF. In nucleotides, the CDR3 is TGTGCCAGCAGTTCGTGGGGGGAAAGCGAGTACGAGCAGTACTTC.